This T cell receptor beta chain was identified in a study of regulatory T cells in long-lasting Graves disease. This clonotype was detected many times. The time point: newly diagnosed GD, antithyroid drugs for less than 3 months. Generation of the TCR library employed RNA extracted from PBMCs. For TCR beta, libraries came from iRepertoire HTBI primers and Arm-PCR of CDR3 regions. Original methodology: Spanning all samples, the identified segments comprised around 60 TRBV and 14 to 15 TRBJ. MiXCR was run by TCRdb on the multiplex PCR reads, yielding one entry per CDR3 protein. Clone size and V and J calls follow TCRdb, not the original study. The sample contains 400,000 to 500,000 distinct CDR3 sequences, around 15% of which appear only once. Germline V gene sequence: CDR1 LNHDA, CDR2 SQIVND (reference sequence). The CDR3 consists of 13 residues. With 3 bases removed from V and 7 bases from J, the gap between germline ends came to 10 bases.

This sample also appeared in a second study, on T cells in Graves' hyperthyroidism and ophthalmopathy. That paper states: Newly diagnosed hyperthyroidism, duration under 2 months, in patients aged 18 to 65. Using the HTBI primer set, a first-round RT-PCR was run on the TCR CDR3.

This chain connects TRBV19 to TRBJ1-5; D is unresolved. The sequencing used peripheral blood mononuclear cells (PBMCs), collected at new diagnosis, from a patient treated with antithyroid drugs. This clonotype originated in a woman in her twenties or thirties with Graves disease. CDR3 sequence (DNA): TGTGCCAGTAGTATCTCTGCTGGGCAGCCCCAGCATTTT. Its translation is CASSISAGQPQHF.